Listed below are T cell receptor beta chains from one sample, sequenced in a study of cytotoxic CD8 clonotypes in ibrutinib-treated CLL. Only in-frame clones appear in the TCRdb table, and some are missing; sequencing was by immunoSEQ multiplex PCR. The sample carries 130,000 to 150,000 clones, approximately 81% recorded once. This sample comprised PBMCs, obtained after 12 months of ibrutinib treatment. The source is a human donor with chronic lymphocytic leukemia. The CDR3 runs from the conserved cysteine through the conserved F or W. A D gene is named only where the DNA matches it firmly. The listing skips clone size in some rows; elsewhere it reads once, few, many or a size class.

size: NA; V: TRBV6-5; D: TRBD2; J: TRBJ2-1; CDR3: CASRELAGGYNEQFF; DNA: TGTGCCAGCAGGGAATTAGCGGGAGGCTACAATGAGCAGTTCTTC
size: NA; V: TRBV2; D: TRBD1; J: TRBJ2-5; CDR3: CASSGQGIETQYF; DNA: TGTGCCAGCAGCGGACAGGGAATCGAGACCCAGTACTTC
size: few; V: TRBV7-8; D: NA; J: TRBJ1-5; CDR3: CASSTGTLPQPQHF; DNA: TGTGCCAGCAGCACCGGGACCCTCCCTCAGCCCCAGCATTTT
size: NA; V: TRBV9; D: TRBD2; J: TRBJ2-1; CDR3: CASSPRTSTYNEQFF; DNA: TGTGCCAGCAGCCCCAGGACTAGCACCTACAATGAGCAGTTCTTC
size: NA; V: TRBV27; D: NA; J: TRBJ1-2; CDR3: CASSLSGPYGYTF; DNA: TGTGCCAGCAGTTTATCGGGGCCCTATGGCTACACCTTC
size: NA; V: TRBV7-9; D: TRBD1; J: TRBJ2-7; CDR3: CASSSRDREGSYEQYF; DNA: TGTGCCAGCAGCAGCCGGGACAGGGAAGGCTCCTACGAGCAGTACTTC
size: NA; V: TRBV5-4; D: TRBD2; J: TRBJ2-1; CDR3: CASSGGVAGVWNEQFF; DNA: TGTGCCAGCAGCGGGGGGGTAGCGGGAGTTTGGAATGAGCAGTTCTTC
size: once; V: TRBV23-1; D: NA; J: TRBJ1-4; CDR3: CASSQRVKVQGREKLFF; DNA: TGCGCCAGCAGTCAAAGAGTTAAGGTGCAGGGTCGGGAAAAACTGTTTTTT
size: few; V: TRBV7-9; D: NA; J: TRBJ1-1; CDR3: CASSSTNDEGIGAFF; DNA: TGTGCCAGCAGCTCCACCAACGATGAGGGGATAGGAGCTTTCTTT
size: NA; V: TRBV6-1; D: TRBD2; J: TRBJ2-5; CDR3: CASSDGTSVGGQYF; DNA: TGTGCCAGCAGTGATGGGACTAGCGTTGGGGGACAGTACTTC
size: NA; V: TRBV28; D: TRBD2; J: TRBJ2-7; CDR3: CASSTTGTISYEQYF; DNA: TGTGCCAGCAGTACTACCGGGACTATCTCCTACGAGCAGTACTTC
size: NA; V: TRBV7-8; D: NA; J: TRBJ1-2; CDR3: CASSHIGQNYGYTF; DNA: TGTGCCAGCAGCCATATCGGACAGAACTATGGCTACACCTTC
size: once; V: TRBV30; D: NA; J: TRBJ2-7; CDR3: CAWSSLEEQYF; DNA: TGTGCCTGGAGCAGCCTGGAGGAGCAGTACTTC
size: NA; V: TRBV11-2; D: TRBD2; J: TRBJ2-7; CDR3: CASSPRTSGSSEQYF; DNA: TGTGCCAGCAGCCCACGGACTAGCGGGAGCTCCGAGCAGTACTTC
size: NA; V: TRBV7-9; D: NA; J: TRBJ2-7; CDR3: CASSPEGYEQYF; DNA: TGTGCCAGCAGCCCAGAGGGCTACGAGCAGTACTTC
size: few; V: TRBV27; D: NA; J: TRBJ1-1; CDR3: CASSGTRGSEAFF; DNA: TGTGCCAGCAGTGGAACAAGGGGCTCTGAAGCTTTCTTT
size: NA; V: TRBV10-1; D: NA; J: TRBJ1-1; CDR3: CASTYKGGTEAFF; DNA: TGCGCCAGCACCTACAAGGGGGGTACTGAAGCTTTCTTT
size: NA; V: TRBV7-9; D: TRBD2; J: TRBJ2-5; CDR3: CASSSTSGSGETQYF; DNA: TGTGCCAGCAGCTCTACTAGCGGGAGCGGGGAGACCCAGTACTTC
size: few; V: TRBV21-1; D: NA; J: TRBJ2-7; CDR3: CASSDPNGHEQYF; DNA: TGTGCCAGCAGCGATCCCAACGGCCACGAGCAGTACTTC
size: NA; V: TRBV2; D: TRBD2; J: TRBJ2-3; CDR3: CASRLPGLAGADTQYF; DNA: TGTGCCAGCAGATTACCGGGACTAGCGGGAGCAGATACGCAGTATTTT
size: NA; V: TRBV4-1; D: TRBD1; J: TRBJ1-2; CDR3: CASSQDLGEGASNYGYTF; DNA: TGCGCCAGCAGCCAAGATCTTGGGGAGGGGGCTTCTAACTATGGCTACACCTTC
size: NA; V: TRBV7-9; D: NA; J: TRBJ1-5; CDR3: CASSQDSGVSQPQHF; DNA: TGTGCCAGCAGCCAAGACTCCGGAGTGTCTCAGCCCCAGCATTTT
size: NA; V: TRBV5-4; D: NA; J: TRBJ2-1; CDR3: CASRLDGGSYNEQFF; DNA: TGTGCCAGCAGATTAGACGGGGGCTCCTACAATGAGCAGTTCTTC
size: NA; V: TRBV14; D: TRBD2; J: TRBJ2-5; CDR3: CASSQASGQETQYF; DNA: TGTGCCAGCAGCCAAGCTAGCGGACAAGAGACCCAGTACTTC
size: once; V: TRBV5-6; D: TRBD2; J: TRBJ2-7; CDR3: CASSEIGLAEYEQYF; DNA: TGTGCCAGCAGCGAGATAGGACTAGCGGAGTACGAGCAGTACTTC
size: NA; V: TRBV4-2; D: TRBD2; J: TRBJ2-5; CDR3: CASSQLRLAGAETQYF; DNA: TGTGCCAGCAGCCAATTACGACTAGCGGGAGCAGAGACCCAGTACTTC
size: NA; V: TRBV6-5; D: NA; J: TRBJ2-3; CDR3: CASSLRGEGTDTQYF; DNA: TGTGCCAGCAGCCTTAGAGGAGAGGGCACAGATACGCAGTATTTT
size: NA; V: TRBV2; D: NA; J: TRBJ2-1; CDR3: CASSDGGVYNEQFF; DNA: TGTGCCAGCAGTGACGGCGGGGTCTACAATGAGCAGTTCTTC
size: once; V: TRBV10-3; D: NA; J: TRBJ2-3; CDR3: CAISENGGDTQYF; DNA: TGTGCCATCAGTGAGAATGGTGGAGATACGCAGTATTTT
size: NA; V: TRBV9; D: NA; J: TRBJ2-2; CDR3: CASSARDNTGELFF; DNA: TGTGCCAGCAGCGCTCGTGACAACACCGGGGAGCTGTTTTTT
size: NA; V: TRBV5-6; D: NA; J: TRBJ2-2; CDR3: CASSLRISGFVGELFF; DNA: TGTGCCAGCAGCTTGCGGATAAGTGGTTTTGTGGGGGAGCTGTTTTTT
size: NA; V: TRBV2; D: NA; J: TRBJ2-7; CDR3: CASSGLAGEYEQYF; DNA: TGTGCCAGCAGCGGCCTGGCGGGCGAGTACGAGCAGTACTTC
size: NA; V: TRBV25-1; D: TRBD2; J: TRBJ2-3; CDR3: CASSEEPPGLAYDTQYF; DNA: TGTGCCAGCAGTGAAGAACCACCGGGACTAGCGTATGATACGCAGTATTTT
size: NA; V: TRBV5-1; D: NA; J: TRBJ2-1; CDR3: CASSLDAGSFYNEQFF; DNA: TGCGCCAGCAGCTTGGATGCAGGGTCGTTCTACAATGAGCAGTTCTTC
size: NA; V: TRBV5-6; D: NA; J: TRBJ2-7; CDR3: CASSLLLRGTINEQYF; DNA: TGTGCCAGCAGCTTGCTCTTGCGAGGGACAATAAACGAGCAGTACTTC
size: NA; V: TRBV7-3; D: TRBD1; J: TRBJ1-3; CDR3: CASSLAGTGGNTIYF; DNA: TGTGCCAGCAGCTTAGCCGGGACAGGAGGAAACACCATATATTTT
size: NA; V: TRBV4-1; D: NA; J: TRBJ2-2; CDR3: CASSQEGLASGELFF; DNA: TGCGCCAGCAGCCAAGAGGGGTTAGCCTCCGGGGAGCTGTTTTTT
size: NA; V: TRBV10-3; D: NA; J: TRBJ1-1; CDR3: CAISESFPAGNTEAFF; DNA: TGTGCCATCAGTGAGTCGTTTCCAGCTGGGAACACTGAAGCTTTCTTT
size: NA; V: TRBV4-3; D: NA; J: TRBJ2-3; CDR3: CASSKQYIHTDTQYF; DNA: TGCGCCAGCAGTAAGCAGTATATCCACACAGATACGCAGTATTTT
size: NA; V: TRBV18; D: NA; J: TRBJ2-5; CDR3: CASSPPSVETQYF; DNA: TGTGCCAGCTCACCACCATCGGTCGAGACCCAGTACTTC
size: NA; V: TRBV5-6; D: TRBD2; J: TRBJ2-7; CDR3: CASSLIHLGLENYEQYF; DNA: TGTGCCAGCAGCTTGATTCATCTGGGACTAGAGAACTACGAGCAGTACTTC
size: NA; V: TRBV12-2; D: NA; J: TRBJ1-5; CDR3: CASRFPPGGGKMLGNQPQHF; DNA: TGTGCAAGTCGCTTTCCGCCTGGGGGGGGCAAGATGCTTGGCAATCAGCCCCAGCATTTT